This record covers a single T cell receptor beta chain. V gave up 5 bases and J gave up 4 bases, with 12 bases separating them. The CDR3 has 13 amino acids. The data were taken from a study of blood T cell repertoires in COVID-19. In the study overall: Researchers got acute and convalescent COVID-19 samples from the United States, Italy and Spain. Nucleic acid was either cDNA or gDNA, and it came from T cells, B-cell-depleted T cells, or PBMCs.

Original analysis: Using reference gene primer amplification, nucleated cell counts were estimated. The protocol was immunoSEQ multiplex PCR, while the TCRdb copy is restricted to in-frame clones and leaves out a portion. The V and J calls and clone size are taken from that table; D and trimming were inferred from the DNA. This repertoire shows roughly 250,000 clones, about nine tenths found once; its top ten account for approximately 7.9%. The clonotype originates from a man aged 55 to 70 who had recovered from COVID-19. This rearrangement joins TRBV12-3 or TRBV12-4 to TRBJ2-7, with a tentative D call TRBD2 (6 bases). The material sequenced was peripheral blood. CDR3 in amino acids: CASSPSGGYEQYV. In DNA form, the CDR3 reads TGTGCCAGCAGTCCTTCTGGGGGGTACGAGCAGTACGTC.